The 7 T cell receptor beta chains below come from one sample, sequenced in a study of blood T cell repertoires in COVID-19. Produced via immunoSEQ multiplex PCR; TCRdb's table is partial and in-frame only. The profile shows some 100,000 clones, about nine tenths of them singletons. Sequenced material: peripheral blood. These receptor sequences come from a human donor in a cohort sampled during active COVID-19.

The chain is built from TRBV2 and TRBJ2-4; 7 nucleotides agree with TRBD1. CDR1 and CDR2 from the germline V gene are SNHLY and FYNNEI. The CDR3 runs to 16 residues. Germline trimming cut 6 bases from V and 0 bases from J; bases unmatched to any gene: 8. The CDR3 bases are TGTGCCAGCAGATCCATAGGGGGCGTAGCCAAAAACATTCAGTACTTC. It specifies CASRSIGGVAKNIQYF.

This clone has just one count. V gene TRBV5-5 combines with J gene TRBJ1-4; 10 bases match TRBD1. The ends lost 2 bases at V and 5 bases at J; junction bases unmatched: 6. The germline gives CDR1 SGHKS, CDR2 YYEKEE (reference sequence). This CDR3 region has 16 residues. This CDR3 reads CASSFSRQGANEKLFF. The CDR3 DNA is TGTGCCAGCAGCTTTTCTAGACAGGGGGCAAATGAAAAACTGTTTTTT.

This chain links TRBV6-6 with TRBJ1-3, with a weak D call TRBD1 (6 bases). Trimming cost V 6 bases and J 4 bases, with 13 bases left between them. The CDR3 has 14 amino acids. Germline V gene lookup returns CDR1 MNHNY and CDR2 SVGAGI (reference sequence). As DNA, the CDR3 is TGTGCCAGCAGCCAACAGGGTACAGGAAACACCATATATTTT. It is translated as CASSQQGTGNTIYF.

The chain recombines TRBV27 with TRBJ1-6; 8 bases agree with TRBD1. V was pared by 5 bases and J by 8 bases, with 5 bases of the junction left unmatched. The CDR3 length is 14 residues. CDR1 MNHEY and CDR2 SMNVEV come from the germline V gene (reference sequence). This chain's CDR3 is CASSGTGGYSPLHF. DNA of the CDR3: TGTGCCAGCAGTGGGACAGGCGGATATTCACCCCTCCACTTT.

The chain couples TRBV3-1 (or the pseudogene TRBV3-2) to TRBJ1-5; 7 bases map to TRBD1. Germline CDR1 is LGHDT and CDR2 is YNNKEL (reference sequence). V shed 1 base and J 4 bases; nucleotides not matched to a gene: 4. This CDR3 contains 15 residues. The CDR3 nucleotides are TGTGCCAGCAGCCAAGGAGGGGGCGGTAATCAGCCCCAGCATTTT. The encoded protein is CASSQGGGGNQPQHF.

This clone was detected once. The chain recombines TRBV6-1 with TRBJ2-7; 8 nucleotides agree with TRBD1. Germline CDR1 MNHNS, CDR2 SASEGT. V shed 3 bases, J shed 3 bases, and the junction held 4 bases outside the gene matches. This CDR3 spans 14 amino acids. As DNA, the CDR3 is TGTGCCAGCAGTGACGGCAGGGGGCTCTACGAGCAGTACTTC. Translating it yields CASSDGRGLYEQYF.

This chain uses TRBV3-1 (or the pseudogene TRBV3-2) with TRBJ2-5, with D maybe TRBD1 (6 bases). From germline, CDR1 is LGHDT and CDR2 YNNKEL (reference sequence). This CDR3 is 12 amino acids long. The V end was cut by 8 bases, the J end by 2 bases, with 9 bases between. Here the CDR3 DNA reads TGTGCCAGCCGTCAGGGGCAAGAGACCCAGTACTTC. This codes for CASRQGQETQYF.